This is a list of T cell receptor beta chains from one sample in a study of T cell responses to AZD1222 COVID-19 vaccine. The repertoire was sequenced with immunoSEQ multiplex PCR; TCRdb's copy has only in-frame clones and lacks some. The data contain about 61,000 clones, around 80% of them singletons. The sample consisted of peripheral blood, taken 28 days after the second AZD1222 dose. All receptors derive from an adult who received the AZD1222 COVID-19 vaccine. The CDR3 runs from the conserved cysteine through the conserved F or W. D genes are given only for firm matches. Clone size is stated in some rows and not others, as once, few, many or a class when expanded.

v_call	j_call	d_call	clone_size	cdr3_nt	cdr3_aa
TRBV18	TRBJ2-3	NA	NA	TGTGCCAGCTCACCACTAAACGGACTGCTCGGAGATACGCAGTATTTT	CASSPLNGLLGDTQYF
TRBV28	TRBJ1-5	NA	NA	TGTGCCAGCAGTTCTAACAATCAGCCCCAGCATTTT	CASSSNNQPQHF
TRBV10-3	TRBJ2-3	NA	NA	TGTGCCATCAGTGGATTAGGCTCAGATACGCAGTATTTT	CAISGLGSDTQYF
TRBV15	TRBJ2-2	NA	NA	TGTGCCACCAGCAGAGATCGAGGGTTGTACACCGGGGAGCTGTTTTTT	CATSRDRGLYTGELFF
TRBV5-1	TRBJ2-1	NA	NA	TGCGCCAGCAGCAGCTCAGGGAACCCCCATGAGCAGTTCTTC	CASSSSGNPHEQFF
TRBV9	TRBJ1-5	NA	few	TGTGCCAGCAGCGTAGGGGGCGATCCGAATCAGCCCCAGCATTTT	CASSVGGDPNQPQHF
TRBV7-2	TRBJ2-7	NA	once	TGTGCCAGCAGCCGCCCCCCGGGGAGCGAGCAGTACTTC	CASSRPPGSEQYF
TRBV30	TRBJ2-7	TRBD2	NA	TGTGCCTGGAGTCTCTCCGGGACTAGCGGCTACGAGCAGTACTTC	CAWSLSGTSGYEQYF
TRBV30	TRBJ1-5	NA	NA	TGTGCCTGGAATGAGGTAGGGGAAGGGCAGCCCCAGCATTTT	CAWNEVGEGQPQHF
TRBV5-1	TRBJ1-2	TRBD1	NA	TGCGCCAGCAGCCTGGGACAGGGGGCTTATGGCTACACCTTC	CASSLGQGAYGYTF
TRBV29-1	TRBJ2-7	NA	NA	TGCAGCGTTATGACTGCCACGGAGCAGTACTTC	CSVMTATEQYF
TRBV28	TRBJ2-7	TRBD2	once	TGTGCCAGCAGTACTCTCAGGAGCGGGGGTTCCGAGCAGTACTTC	CASSTLRSGGSEQYF
TRBV3-1/TRBV3-2	TRBJ1-2	NA	NA	TGTGCCAGCAGCTTCAGTCAGGGTGTGATCTATGGCTACACCTTC	CASSFSQGVIYGYTF
TRBV27	TRBJ2-7	TRBD1	NA	TGTGCCAGTAGGGACAGGGAGTACGAGCAGTACTTC	CASRDREYEQYF
TRBV30	TRBJ1-5	NA	NA	TGTGCCTGGAGTACAGGGAGTGGCAGCAATCAGCCCCAGCATTTT	CAWSTGSGSNQPQHF
TRBV5-1	TRBJ2-3	TRBD2	few	TGCGCCAGCAGCTTGGCCGGCGGTAGCGGGAGGATAGATACGCAGTATTTT	CASSLAGGSGRIDTQYF
TRBV5-1	TRBJ1-1	NA	NA	TGCGCCAGCAGCTTGGAGGGGCGAACTAACACTGAAGCTTTCTTT	CASSLEGRTNTEAFF
TRBV28	TRBJ1-2	NA	NA	TGTGCCAGCAGGGGGGCAGGTACTAACTATGGCTACACCTTC	CASRGAGTNYGYTF
TRBV7-8	TRBJ1-2	TRBD1	NA	TGTGCCAGCAGCCTCGGGACAGCGAACAACTATGGCTACACCTTC	CASSLGTANNYGYTF
TRBV9	TRBJ1-1	TRBD1	NA	TGTGCCAGTCGGCAGGGGGCGAACGCTGAAGCTTTCTTT	CASRQGANAEAFF
TRBV7-9	TRBJ2-2	TRBD2	NA	TGTACCAGCAGTCTACTAGCGGGAAAAACCGGGGAGCTGTTTTTT	CTSSLLAGKTGELFF
TRBV3-1/TRBV3-2	TRBJ1-1	NA	NA	TGTGCCAGCAGCCAAGTGGGGAGGGGCACTGAAGCTTTCTTT	CASSQVGRGTEAFF
TRBV2	TRBJ1-1	NA	NA	TGTGCCAGAAGCCCCAGGGCCCTGGGAACTGAAGCTTTCTTT	CARSPRALGTEAFF